A selection of T cell receptor beta chains follows, all from one sample in a study of CD8 T cells in ankylosing spondylitis. MiXCR, run by TCRdb on the 5' RACE reads, gives a single entry per CDR3 protein. The sample yields 150,000 to 250,000 distinct CDR3 sequences, around 13% seen once. Sequencing used blood, either unsorted or a sorted T cell fraction (not recorded which). All receptors come from a male donor with ankylosing spondylitis or in good health (not recorded which). CDR3s include the opening cysteine and the closing phenylalanine or tryptophan. The order of the fields is clone size, D gene, V gene, J gene, CDR3 protein, CDR3 DNA. A D gene is named only where the DNA matches it firmly. Rows may omit the clone size; those that give it use once, few, many or a size class.

size: many
D: TRBD2
V: TRBV20-1
J: TRBJ2-7
CDR3: CSASGTSGGYEQYF
DNA: TGCAGTGCTTCCGGGACTAGCGGGGGCTACGAGCAGTACTTC

size: many
D: NA
V: TRBV5-1
J: TRBJ2-7
CDR3: CASSAVMGYEQYF
DNA: TGCGCCAGCAGCGCGGTGATGGGCTACGAGCAGTACTTC

size: few
D: NA
V: TRBV6-4
J: TRBJ2-3
CDR3: CASSDTGTRSTDTQYF
DNA: TGTGCCAGCAGTGACACGGGGACACGAAGCACAGATACGCAGTATTTT

size: few
D: NA
V: TRBV4-1
J: TRBJ2-5
CDR3: CASSQDAQGFQETQYF
DNA: TGCGCCAGCAGCCAAGACGCCCAGGGCTTCCAAGAGACCCAGTACTTC

size: few
D: TRBD2
V: TRBV7-2
J: TRBJ2-3
CDR3: CASSYYSGSTDTQYF
DNA: TGTGCCAGCAGCTATTATAGCGGGAGCACAGATACGCAGTATTTT

size: NA
D: NA
V: TRBV29-1
J: TRBJ1-2
CDR3: CSVEQELYGYTF
DNA: TGCAGCGTTGAACAGGAGCTCTATGGCTACACCTTC

size: few
D: NA
V: TRBV12-3/TRBV12-4
J: TRBJ2-1
CDR3: CASSPSVADEQFF
DNA: TGTGCCAGCAGTCCTAGTGTGGCAGACGAGCAGTTCTTC

size: few
D: TRBD2
V: TRBV5-5
J: TRBJ2-3
CDR3: CASSSGTSGGASTQYF
DNA: TGTGCCAGCAGCTCCGGGACTAGCGGGGGGGCCAGTACGCAGTATTTT

size: few
D: NA
V: TRBV19
J: TRBJ2-7
CDR3: CASSPHGGSYEQYF
DNA: TGTGCCAGTAGCCCCCACGGCGGGTCCTACGAGCAGTACTTC

size: many
D: NA
V: TRBV19
J: TRBJ2-1
CDR3: CASSIATAYNEQFF
DNA: TGTGCCAGTAGTATAGCCACAGCTTACAATGAGCAGTTCTTC

size: many
D: NA
V: TRBV5-1
J: TRBJ2-1
CDR3: CASSFRYNEQFF
DNA: TGCGCCAGCAGCTTTAGATACAATGAGCAGTTCTTC

size: NA
D: TRBD2
V: TRBV30
J: TRBJ2-3
CDR3: CASFPGTRTDTQYF
DNA: TGTGCCTCCTTCCCCGGGACTAGAACAGATACGCAGTATTTT

size: many
D: NA
V: TRBV5-1
J: TRBJ1-1
CDR3: CASSLDPVGLTEAFF
DNA: TGCGCCAGCAGCTTGGATCCGGTAGGGCTCACTGAAGCTTTCTTT

size: many
D: TRBD2
V: TRBV12-3/TRBV12-4
J: TRBJ2-5
CDR3: CASSLGLAGTETQYF
DNA: TGTGCCAGCAGTTTAGGACTAGCGGGAACAGAGACCCAGTACTTC

size: NA
D: NA
V: TRBV10-2
J: TRBJ2-5
CDR3: CASSMLWETQYF
DNA: TGCGCCAGCAGCATGCTCTGGGAGACCCAGTACTTC

size: NA
D: TRBD2
V: TRBV20-1
J: TRBJ2-7
CDR3: CSARQLAGGPAYEQYF
DNA: TGCAGTGCTAGACAACTAGCGGGGGGACCCGCCTACGAGCAGTACTTC

size: NA
D: NA
V: TRBV6-1
J: TRBJ1-1
CDR3: CASRITEAFF
DNA: TGTGCCAGCAGAATAACTGAAGCTTTCTTT

size: NA
D: TRBD2
V: TRBV20-1
J: TRBJ2-1
CDR3: CSSSPQPGLAGVNEQFF
DNA: TGCAGTTCTAGCCCCCAACCGGGACTAGCGGGAGTGAATGAGCAGTTCTTC

size: few
D: NA
V: TRBV5-1
J: TRBJ1-1
CDR3: CASSLGTMGIEAFF
DNA: TGCGCCAGCAGCCTCGGGACAATGGGAATTGAAGCTTTCTTT

size: many
D: NA
V: TRBV6-1
J: TRBJ2-1
CDR3: CASSQNSLSSYNEQFF
DNA: TGTGCCAGCAGTCAGAACTCCTTAAGCTCCTACAATGAGCAGTTCTTC

size: NA
D: NA
V: TRBV12-3/TRBV12-4
J: TRBJ2-3
CDR3: CASQGDTQYF
DNA: TGTGCCAGCCAGGGAGATACGCAGTATTTT

size: NA
D: TRBD1
V: TRBV20-1
J: TRBJ1-3
CDR3: CSARTGASGNTIYF
DNA: TGCAGTGCTAGGACAGGGGCCTCTGGAAACACCATATATTTT

size: NA
D: TRBD2
V: TRBV11-2
J: TRBJ2-3
CDR3: CASSLGTSGVLADTQYF
DNA: TGTGCCAGCAGCTTAGGTACTAGCGGGGTACTGGCAGATACGCAGTATTTT

size: few
D: NA
V: TRBV2
J: TRBJ2-1
CDR3: CASSEWTPNEQFF
DNA: TGTGCCAGCAGTGAGTGGACTCCAAATGAGCAGTTCTTC

size: few
D: NA
V: TRBV7-9
J: TRBJ2-7
CDR3: CASSPPTWYEQYF
DNA: TGTGCCAGCAGCCCCCCAACCTGGTACGAGCAGTACTTC

size: NA
D: NA
V: TRBV3-1
J: TRBJ1-2
CDR3: CASSQPGLNYGYTF
DNA: TGTGCCAGCAGCCAGCCGGGGCTTAACTATGGCTACACCTTC

size: few
D: TRBD2
V: TRBV30
J: TRBJ2-5
CDR3: CAWSVLSGTETQYF
DNA: TGTGCCTGGAGTGTATTGAGCGGGACGGAGACCCAGTACTTC

size: many
D: NA
V: TRBV4-2
J: TRBJ2-5
CDR3: CASSPYGNSEETQYF
DNA: TGTGCCAGCAGCCCCTACGGGAACTCAGAAGAGACCCAGTACTTC

size: many
D: NA
V: TRBV25-1
J: TRBJ2-2
CDR3: CASNAEDSKGSWPGELFF
DNA: TGTGCCAGCAACGCGGAAGACTCTAAAGGGAGTTGGCCCGGGGAGCTGTTTTTT

size: few
D: TRBD1
V: TRBV7-8
J: TRBJ2-2
CDR3: CASSLAWFRDRGSTGELFF
DNA: TGTGCCAGCAGCCTAGCTTGGTTTCGGGACAGGGGTTCCACCGGGGAGCTGTTTTTT

size: few
D: NA
V: TRBV2
J: TRBJ1-2
CDR3: CASSGGETYGYTF
DNA: TGTGCCAGCAGTGGCGGGGAGACCTATGGCTACACCTTC

size: few
D: NA
V: TRBV19
J: TRBJ2-1
CDR3: CASSIGWGYEQFF
DNA: TGTGCCAGTAGTATAGGCTGGGGGTATGAGCAGTTCTTC

size: many
D: NA
V: TRBV10-2
J: TRBJ2-7
CDR3: CASSNSYEQYF
DNA: TGCGCCAGCAGTAATTCGTACGAGCAGTACTTC

size: NA
D: TRBD1
V: TRBV9
J: TRBJ2-1
CDR3: CASSPRAGTGDNEQFF
DNA: TGTGCCAGCAGCCCCCGCGCCGGGACAGGGGACAATGAGCAGTTCTTC

size: few
D: NA
V: TRBV6-5
J: TRBJ2-7
CDR3: CASSSRTVSYEQYF
DNA: TGTGCCAGCAGTTCTAGGACAGTTTCCTACGAGCAGTACTTC

size: NA
D: TRBD1
V: TRBV9
J: TRBJ1-2
CDR3: CASSPSGQGPAPHDGYTF
DNA: TGTGCCAGCAGCCCTAGCGGACAGGGGCCGGCCCCCCACGATGGCTACACCTTC

size: few
D: NA
V: TRBV7-9
J: TRBJ2-7
CDR3: CASSPYEQYF
DNA: TGTGCCAGCAGCCCCTACGAGCAGTACTTC

size: NA
D: NA
V: TRBV4-1
J: TRBJ2-5
CDR3: CASSQDLRQETQYF
DNA: TGCGCCAGCAGCCAAGATCTGCGGCAAGAGACCCAGTACTTC

size: few
D: NA
V: TRBV10-1
J: TRBJ1-4
CDR3: CASSESGEAEKLFF
DNA: TGCGCCAGCAGTGAGTCAGGGGAGGCTGAAAAACTGTTTTTT

size: few
D: NA
V: TRBV20-1
J: TRBJ1-1
CDR3: CSARVTGHTEAFF
DNA: TGCAGTGCTAGAGTAACCGGGCACACTGAAGCTTTCTTT